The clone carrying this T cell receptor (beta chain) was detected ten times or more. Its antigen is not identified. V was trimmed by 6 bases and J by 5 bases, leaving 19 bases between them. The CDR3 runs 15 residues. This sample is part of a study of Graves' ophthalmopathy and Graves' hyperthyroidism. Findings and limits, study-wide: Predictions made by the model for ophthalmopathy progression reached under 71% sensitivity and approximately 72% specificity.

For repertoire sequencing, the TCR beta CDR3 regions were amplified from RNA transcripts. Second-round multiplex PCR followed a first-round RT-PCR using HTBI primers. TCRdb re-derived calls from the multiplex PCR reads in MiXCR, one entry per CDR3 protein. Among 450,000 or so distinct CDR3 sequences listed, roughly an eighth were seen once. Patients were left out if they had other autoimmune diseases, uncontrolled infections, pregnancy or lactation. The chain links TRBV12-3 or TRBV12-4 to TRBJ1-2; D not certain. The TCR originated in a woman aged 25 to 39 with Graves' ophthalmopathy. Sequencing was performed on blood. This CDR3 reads CASSPPGRLVYGYTF. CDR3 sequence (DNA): TGTGCCAGCAGCCCTCCGGGCAGATTGGTTTATGGCTACACCTTC.